These 17 T cell receptor beta chains came from one sample sequenced in a study of blood T cell repertoires in COVID-19. Sequencing used immunoSEQ multiplex PCR; TCRdb keeps in-frame clones, though not all of them. The data hold under 100,000 clones, with roughly 80% observed a single time. Sequencing input: peripheral blood. The receptors shown here come from an older man with active or convalescent COVID-19.

J is TRBJ1-1 and V is TRBV5-1, with TRBD1 matching over 7 bases. This CDR3 comprises 20 residues. Germline-derived CDR1 and CDR2 are SGHRS and YFSETQ. V was pared by 0 bases and J by 2 bases, with 19 bases of the junction left unmatched. The CDR3 reads CASSLGLRPVKTGVNTEAFF. The CDR3 region has the DNA TGCGCCAGCAGCTTGGGTCTGAGACCCGTCAAAACAGGGGTTAACACTGAAGCTTTCTTT.

This clone was counted between two and nine times. The chain carries TRBV7-8 and TRBJ1-2, with a weak D call TRBD1 (5 bases). The germline CDR1 and CDR2 sequences are SGHVS and FQNEAQ. V lost 4 bases and J 5 bases, leaving 14 bases between the germline ends. The CDR3 has 14 residues. The CDR3 here is CASSSAGQRYGYTF. In nucleotides, the CDR3 is TGTGCCAGCAGCTCGGCGGGGCAACGGTATGGCTACACCTTC.

The rearrangement uses TRBV6-5 and TRBJ2-7, with 7 bases fitting TRBD1. The V and J ends lost 2 bases and 4 bases, in that order; junction bases with no gene match: 8. CDR1 is MNHEY and CDR2 is SVGAGI in the germline V gene. The CDR3 is made up of 15 amino acids. This chain's CDR3 is CASSYLRTGDYEQYF. The CDR3 coding sequence is TGTGCCAGCAGTTACCTTCGGACAGGAGATTACGAGCAGTACTTC.

The chain combines TRBV7-6 with TRBJ1-6; the match to TRBD1 covers 8 bases. Germline assignment: CDR1 SGHVS and CDR2 FNYEAQ. V shed 4 bases and J 10 bases; nucleotides not matched to a gene: 6. This CDR3 contains 14 residues. CDR3 loop: CASSSDRALSPLHF. The CDR3 bases are TGTGCCAGCAGCTCGGACAGGGCGTTATCACCCCTCCACTTT.

This chain connects TRBV19 to TRBJ2-7; weak D call: TRBD2 (7 bases). Germline CDR1 LNHDA, CDR2 SQIVND (reference sequence). With 5 bases removed from V and 5 bases from J, the gap between germline ends came to 19 bases. This CDR3 comprises 15 residues. The chain's CDR3 is CASSGGGGGRNEQYF. The CDR3 DNA reads as TGTGCCAGTAGTGGCGGCGGCGGGGGCAGGAACGAGCAGTACTTC.

CDR3 sequence: CASSEHSGTKEETQYF. The CDR3 DNA sequence: TGTGCCAGCAGTGAGCACTCCGGGACAAAAGAAGAGACCCAGTACTTC. The V call is TRBV25-1, the J call TRBJ2-5; tentative D call: TRBD1 (6 bases). Trimming cost V 3 bases and J 3 bases, with 17 bases left between them. Germline CDR1 is MGHDK and CDR2 is SYGVNS. The CDR3 is 16 amino acids.

This rearrangement joins TRBV4-1 to TRBJ2-7; 10 nucleotides agree with TRBD1. J lost 2 bases, V lost 4 bases, and 11 bases had no gene match. This CDR3 spans 17 amino acids. Germline CDR1 and CDR2: MGHRA and YSYEKL. The CDR3 reads CASSPRGTGQGTYEQYF. In DNA, the CDR3 is TGCGCCAGCAGCCCGCGGGGTACGGGACAGGGGACCTACGAGCAGTACTTC.

The chain joins TRBV5-8 to TRBJ2-5; D possibly corresponds to TRBD2 (6 bases). V dropped 4 bases and J dropped 2 bases, with 15 bases sitting between them. CDR1 and CDR2 (germline): SGHTS, YDEGEE. CDR3 size: 15 residues. CDR3 in amino acids: CASSHRAGSQETQYF. The CDR3 coding sequence is TGTGCCAGCAGCCACCGGGCGGGGTCTCAAGAGACCCAGTACTTC.

The chain is built from TRBV7-7 and TRBJ1-3; 7 bases match TRBD1. Germline V gives CDR1 SSHAT, CDR2 FNYEAQ (reference sequence). The CDR3 is made up of 15 amino acids. J was trimmed by 0 bases and V by 5 bases; bases with no gene match: 4. This CDR3 reads CASSPGTVSGNTIYF. CDR3 sequence (DNA): TGTGCCAGCAGCCCCGGGACAGTCTCTGGAAACACCATATATTTT.

The chain uses TRBV27 and TRBJ1-1; no firm D call. The CDR3 is made up of 14 amino acids. The germline V gene has CDR1 MNHEY and CDR2 SMNVEV (reference sequence). Trimming pared 5 bases from V and 2 bases from J, leaving 12 bases between. The CDR3 DNA is TGTGCCAGCAGTCCTGGTACAGCTAACACTGAAGCTTTCTTT. Translation: CASSPGTANTEAFF.

The chain employs TRBV5-6 and TRBJ1-6; D gene uncertain. V was pared by 3 bases and J by 8 bases, with 6 bases between. Germline values: CDR1 SGHDT, CDR2 YYEEEE. CDR3 length: 12 residues. CDR3 nucleotides: TGTGCCAGCAGCTCCTCCTATTCACCCCTCCACTTT. Amino acid sequence: CASSSSYSPLHF.

The rearrangement links TRBV9 to TRBJ2-7; D possibly corresponds to TRBD1 (6 bases). V lost 0 bases and J lost 3, with 28 bases in between. Germline V gene sequence: CDR1 SGDLS, CDR2 YYNGEE. The CDR3 contains 20 residues. CDR3: CASSVVRKQGLVFRDYEQYF. In DNA form, the CDR3 reads TGTGCCAGCAGCGTAGTACGGAAACAGGGCTTGGTTTTTCGAGACTACGAGCAGTACTTC.

This chain connects TRBV18 to TRBJ2-7; TRBD1 might be the D (5 bases). The germline V and J ends were trimmed by 3 bases and 3 bases, with 9 bases remaining between them. This CDR3 region has 13 residues. The V gene's germline CDR1 is KGHSH and CDR2 LQKENI. The CDR3: CASSPQTDYEQYF. CDR3 DNA sequence: TGTGCCAGCTCACCGCAGACAGACTACGAGCAGTACTTC. The variable domain in full, completed from reference TRBV18 and TRBJ2-7, reads NAGVMQNPRHLVRRRGQEARLRCSPMKGHSHVYWYRQLPEEGLKFMVYLQKENIIDESGMPKERFSAEFPKEGPSILRIQQVVRGDSAAYFCASSPQTDYEQYFGPGTRLTVT.

The chain joins TRBV28 to TRBJ1-2, with D possibly being TRBD1 (5 bases). Trimming cost V 2 bases and J 7 bases, with 14 bases left between them. The germline V gene encodes CDR1 MDHEN and CDR2 SYDVKM. The CDR3 is 14 amino acids. As DNA, the CDR3 is TGTGCCAGCAGTTTAGGGCAGGGTTTCGTTGGCTACACCTTC. Translation gives CASSLGQGFVGYTF.

V gene TRBV5-1 combines with J gene TRBJ2-1; 8 bases match TRBD2. V gave up 0 bases and J gave up 4 bases; unmatched junction bases: 3. The CDR3 is 15 amino acids. Germline assignment: CDR1 SGHRS and CDR2 YFSETQ. The CDR3 sequence: CASSLGTSPYNEQFF. The CDR3, as DNA: TGCGCCAGCAGCTTGGGGACTAGCCCTTACAATGAGCAGTTCTTC.

This chain connects TRBV5-4 to TRBJ2-3; TRBD1 is a possible D gene (6 bases). Germline-derived CDR1 and CDR2 are SGHNT and YYREEE (reference sequence). The V end was cut by 0 bases, the J end by 0 bases, with 11 bases between. The CDR3 runs to 16 residues. Written as DNA, the CDR3 is TGTGCCAGCAGCTTGGCCGGGACACGAAGCACAGATACGCAGTATTTT. Translated, it gives CASSLAGTRSTDTQYF.

V is TRBV7-9 and J is TRBJ1-2, with TRBD1 matching 7 bases. The germline V gene has CDR1 SEHNR and CDR2 FQNEAQ (reference sequence). This CDR3 comprises 14 residues. After removal of 0 bases from V and 6 bases from J, the junction contained 4 bases not matched to a gene. The CDR3 DNA is TGTGCCAGCAGCTTAGCGAGGGGGCGGGATGGCTACACCTTC. It translates to CASSLARGRDGYTF.